This is a list of T cell receptor beta chains from one sample in a study of glioma-infiltrating T cells after dendritic cell vaccination. Using immunoSEQ multiplex PCR, the repertoire was profiled, and TCRdb retains in-frame clones only, with some absent. In the table there are around 73,000 clones, 82% of which are singletons. Specimen: blood, collected before dendritic cell vaccination. These receptors came from a human donor with glioblastoma. Both conserved end residues are trimmed from each CDR3. Fields, in order: V gene, J gene, CDR3 protein.

TRBV29-1	TRBJ2-1	SVGEGSGTSYNEQF
TRBV7-3	TRBJ1-3	ASSSQPGSGNTIY
TRBV2	TRBJ1-1	ASSESRGARGSF
TRBV19	TRBJ2-4	ASRPWPGGENIQY
TRBV5-4	TRBJ1-2	ASSYVGGDYGYT
TRBV7-3	TRBJ2-1	ASSMTGGNSYNEQF
TRBV10-3	TRBJ2-7	AISVSPKPPYEQY
TRBV5-8	TRBJ1-4	ASSGGGRSLATNEKLF
TRBV5-6	TRBJ2-3	ASSLGGRNADTQY
TRBV5-1	TRBJ1-4	ASSRDRGPNEKLF
TRBV29-1	TRBJ2-7	SVRTGSYEQY
TRBV18	TRBJ1-4	ASSSLQGLATNEKLF
TRBV5-1	TRBJ1-1	ASSPGQGLLTEAF
TRBV4-1	TRBJ2-1	ASSLSPGLAGEGQF
TRBV10-3	TRBJ2-7	AIRIGTGGPYEQY
TRBV6-1	TRBJ2-3	ASGLAGLVP
TRBV6-1	TRBJ2-1	ASSSGTGLNNEQF
TRBV9	TRBJ1-1	ASSAQPRWEAF
TRBV7-3	TRBJ1-1	ASSPKAGHEAF
TRBV19	TRBJ2-7	ASSSIPLGQGGYEQY
TRBV6-1	TRBJ2-1	ASSEWGDSYNEQF
TRBV7-9	TRBJ1-1	ASSLAGGENTEAF
TRBV11-2	TRBJ1-1	ASSGRRGGRERGTEAF
TRBV15	TRBJ1-4	ATTHEAADRSNEKLF
TRBV2	TRBJ2-2	ASTLFPGQTNTGELF
TRBV25-1	TRBJ1-4	ASSDGYRTEKLF
TRBV5-6	TRBJ1-2	ASSSRATGTQWST
TRBV4-1	TRBJ2-5	ASSPFGLQETQY
TRBV7-3	TRBJ1-2	ASSLTTAYGYT
TRBV4-1	TRBJ1-2	ASSQDVQGANINYGYT
TRBV9	TRBJ2-2	ASSTRASGALNTGELF
TRBV5-1	TRBJ1-1	ASSFVATAEAF
TRBV6-5	TRBJ2-7	ASNPGPSGSYEQY
TRBV19	TRBJ2-1	ASSTSHRGFNNEQF
TRBV2	TRBJ1-5	ASSEGVGHQPQH
TRBV7-2	TRBJ1-2	ASSSVGAVGYGYT
TRBV2	TRBJ1-5	ASSQRGGNQPQH
TRBV10-2	TRBJ2-2	ASSGTGSGELF